These 13 T cell receptor beta chains were sequenced from one sample in a study of cytomegalovirus exposure and HLA in healthy donors. Sequenced by immunoSEQ multiplex PCR; TCRdb stores in-frame clones only, minus some. The sample has about 240,000 clones; approximately 86% are singletons. The sample was PBMCs. These receptor sequences come from a woman aged 25 to 45 in good health and CMV-seropositive.

The chain links TRBV5-4 to TRBJ1-1; no clear D gene. CDR1 is SGHNT, CDR2 YYREEE, per germline (reference sequence). CDR3 length equals 16 residues. V lost 3 bases, J lost 1 base, and 16 bases lay in between. This CDR3 reads CASSSYPQQPNTEAFF. The CDR3 DNA is TGTGCCAGCAGCTCGTATCCCCAACAGCCGAACACTGAAGCTTTCTTT.

This clone was seen more than once but under ten times. Germline is not matched at one junction end, which may reflect a read error. The CDR3 reads CASRTGLGTGELFF. CDR3 sequence (DNA): TGTGCTAGCAGGACAGGGCTGGGCACCGGGGAGCTGTTTTTT. The chain employs TRBV7-7 and TRBJ2-2; TRBD1 agrees at 8 bases. There are 14 residues in the CDR3. The germline CDR1 and CDR2 sequences are SSHAT and FNYEAQ (reference sequence). Complete variable domain (other parts from reference TRBV7-7 and TRBJ2-2): GAGVSQSPRYKVTKRGQDVTLRCDPISSHATLYWYQQALGQGPEFLTYFNYEAQPDKSGLPSDRFSAERPEGSISTLTIQRTEQRDSAMYRCASRTGLGTGELFFGEGSRLTVL.

This clone was seen once. This chain links TRBV7-9 with TRBJ2-1; TRBD2 matches 13 bases. V gave up 6 bases and J gave up 3 bases; unmatched junction bases: 11. The germline V gene encodes CDR1 SEHNR and CDR2 FQNEAQ (reference sequence). This CDR3 spans 18 amino acids. Written as DNA, the CDR3 is TGTGCCAGCAGTTTACTAGCGGGAGGGCCAGCGGACTACAATGAGCAGTTCTTC. This sequence encodes CASSLLAGGPADYNEQFF. Supplemented by reference TRBV7-9 and TRBJ2-1, the full variable domain reads DTGVSQNPRHKITKRGQNVTFRCDPISEHNRLYWYRQTLGQGPEFLTYFQNEAQLEKSRLLSDRFSAERPKGSFSTLEIQRTEQGDSAMYLCASSLLAGGPADYNEQFFGPGTRLTVL.

This clone occurred once. This chain connects TRBV5-1 to TRBJ2-7; D gene ambiguous. This CDR3 is 13 amino acids long. Trimming shortened V by 2 bases and J by 3 bases, and 9 bases separated the two germline ends. Germline V lookup: CDR1 SGHRS, CDR2 YFSETQ. CDR3 in amino acids: CASSFGSDYEQYF. DNA for the CDR3: TGCGCCAGCAGCTTTGGCAGTGACTACGAGCAGTACTTC.

V usage is TRBV19 and J usage is TRBJ1-2; D unresolved. Trimming took 6 bases from V and 0 from J, leaving 8 bases between them. CDR1 is LNHDA and CDR2 is SQIVND in the germline V gene (reference sequence). This CDR3 has 13 amino acids. The CDR3 protein is CASSSGSNYGYTF. CDR3 bases: TGTGCCAGTAGCTCCGGGTCTAACTATGGCTACACCTTC.

J is TRBJ2-5 and V is TRBV10-2, with TRBD1 identical over 9 bases. Germline values: CDR1 WSHSY, CDR2 SAAADI. The CDR3 contains 14 residues. V gave up 4 bases and J gave up 5 bases; unmatched junction bases: 5. The CDR3 nucleotides are TGCGCCAGCAGTGGGGACAGGGAGGTGGAGACCCAGTACTTC. Encoded protein: CASSGDREVETQYF.

This clone has a single count. V usage is TRBV15 and J usage is TRBJ1-4, with no clear D. Trimming pared 5 bases from V and 7 bases from J, leaving 14 bases between. Looked up from germline, CDR1 is LNHNV and CDR2 is YYDKDF (reference sequence). The CDR3 length is 14 residues. CDR3 in amino acids: CATSPIGRGEKLFF. CDR3 DNA: TGTGCCACCAGCCCAATCGGGAGAGGTGAAAAACTGTTTTTT.

The gene calls are TRBV5-6 and TRBJ2-7, with TRBD1 as a possible D gene (5 bases). This CDR3 region has 13 residues. Germline V gives CDR1 SGHDT, CDR2 YYEEEE. V lost 2 bases, J lost 6 bases, and 12 bases lay in between. The CDR3 DNA is TGTGCCAGCAGCTTCTTAACACAGGTCGAGCAGTACTTC. As protein: CASSFLTQVEQYF.

The count of this clone is one. The chain carries TRBV19 and TRBJ2-3, with 9 bases fitting TRBD1. Germline assignment: CDR1 LNHDA and CDR2 SQIVND (reference sequence). Germline trimming cut 7 bases from V and 3 bases from J; bases unmatched to any gene: 5. The CDR3 loop spans 14 amino acids. This CDR3 is CASKTDRGTDTQYF. DNA of the CDR3: TGTGCCAGTAAAACGGACAGGGGAACAGATACGCAGTATTTT.

V is TRBV6-4 and J is TRBJ2-3; 11 bases agree with TRBD2. CDR3 length: 15 amino acids. CDR1 is MRHNA, CDR2 SNTAGT, per germline. Trimming removed 5 bases from V and 5 bases from J; junction bases left unmatched: 6. CDR3 coding DNA: TGTGCCAGCAGTCCCATAGCGGGAGGGGAAGATACGCAGTATTTT. It translates to CASSPIAGGEDTQYF.

V is TRBV5-1 and J is TRBJ2-7; D is uncertain. Germline-derived CDR1 and CDR2 are SGHRS and YFSETQ. This CDR3 region has 13 residues. Trimming took off 2 bases at V and 3 bases at J, with 9 bases between the two ends. The DNA of the CDR3 is TGCGCCAGCAGCTTAGAGGTTTACTACGAGCAGTACTTC. Its translation is CASSLEVYYEQYF. Full variable domain (remainder filled in from reference TRBV5-1 and TRBJ2-7): KAGVTQTPRYLIKTRGQQVTLSCSPISGHRSVSWYQQTPGQGLQFLFEYFSETQRNKGNFPGRFSGRQFSNSRSEMNVSTLELGDSALYLCASSLEVYYEQYFGPGTRLTVT.

The chain carries TRBV11-2 and TRBJ2-1, with TRBD2 matching 7 bases. Per the germline V gene, CDR1 is SGHAT and CDR2 is FQNNGV. The V segment lost 3 bases and the J segment 7 bases; nucleotides outside the gene matches: 3. This CDR3 has 13 residues. The CDR3 spells CASSFGLVNEQFF. DNA for the CDR3: TGTGCCAGCAGCTTCGGACTAGTGAATGAGCAGTTCTTC.

The chain couples TRBV29-1 to TRBJ2-1, with 11 nucleotides matching TRBD2. Germline-derived CDR1 and CDR2 are SQVTM and ANQGSEA. The CDR3 runs to 17 residues. Trimming removed 3 bases from V and 6 bases from J; junction bases left unmatched: 13. For the CDR3, the DNA is TGCAGCGTTGACGAGCTAGCGGGAGGTAGTCTGGGCAATGAGCAGTTCTTC. Its translation: CSVDELAGGSLGNEQFF.